This entry lists 4 T cell receptor beta chains sequenced from one sample in a study of shared clonotypes between healthy human individuals. The data were produced by immunoSEQ multiplex PCR, yet TCRdb's version contains in-frame clones alone and is incomplete. The sample lists approximately 460,000 clones, 70% to 80% occurring once. The sequencing sample was made of PBMCs. The receptors originated from a woman between 40 and 50 years old in good health. Some clones in this sample may be carry-over from other donors' samples.

V and J are TRBV7-9 and TRBJ2-7; D might be TRBD2 (5 bases). The length of the CDR3 is 15 residues. V was cut by 1 base and J by 2 bases, with 12 bases left in between. The V gene's germline CDR1 is SEHNR and CDR2 FQNEAQ (reference sequence). The CDR3 sequence: CASSLEWEPPYEQYF. The CDR3 region has the DNA TGTGCCAGCAGCTTAGAGTGGGAGCCTCCCTACGAGCAGTACTTC.

The rearrangement joins TRBV6-1 to TRBJ2-1; 7 bases align to TRBD1. Trimming took 11 bases from V and 8 from J; bases not matched to a gene: 18. This CDR3 region has 15 residues. CDR1 and CDR2 from the germline V gene are MNHNS and SASEGT. The CDR3 DNA reads TGTGCCGCGACGGACAGGACAGTCCTTCGGGATGAGCAGTTCTTC. Its protein is CAATDRTVLRDEQFF.

In the case of this clone: With only one base between it and a far larger clone, this is likely a read error. V and J are TRBV10-3 and TRBJ1-2; tentatively, D is TRBD1 (6 bases). The CDR3 runs to 15 residues. In germline, CDR1 is ENHRY, CDR2 SYGVKD. The CDR3 sequence: CAISETRTENYGNTF. In DNA, the CDR3 is TGTGCCATCAGTGAGACCCGGACAGAGAACTATGGCAACACCTTC.

V and J are TRBV30 and TRBJ1-4, with unresolved D. Germline V gives CDR1 GTSNPN, CDR2 SVGIG (reference sequence). CDR3 size: 11 residues. Trimming removed 4 bases at V and 7 bases at J, with 7 bases between. This CDR3 is CAWKGFEKLFF. In DNA, the CDR3 is TGTGCCTGGAAGGGCTTTGAAAAACTGTTTTTT.